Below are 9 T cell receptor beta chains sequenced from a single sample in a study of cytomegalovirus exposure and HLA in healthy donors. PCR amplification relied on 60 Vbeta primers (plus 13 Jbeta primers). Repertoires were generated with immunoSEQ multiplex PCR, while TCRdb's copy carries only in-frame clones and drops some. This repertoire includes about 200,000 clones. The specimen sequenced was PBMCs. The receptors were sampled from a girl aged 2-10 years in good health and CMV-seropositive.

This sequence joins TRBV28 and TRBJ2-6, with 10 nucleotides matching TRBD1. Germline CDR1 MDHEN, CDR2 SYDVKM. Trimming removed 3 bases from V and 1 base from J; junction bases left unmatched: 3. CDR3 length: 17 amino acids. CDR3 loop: CASSFLDRGSGANVLTF. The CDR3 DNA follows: TGTGCCAGCAGTTTCTTGGACAGGGGGTCTGGGGCCAACGTCCTGACTTTC.

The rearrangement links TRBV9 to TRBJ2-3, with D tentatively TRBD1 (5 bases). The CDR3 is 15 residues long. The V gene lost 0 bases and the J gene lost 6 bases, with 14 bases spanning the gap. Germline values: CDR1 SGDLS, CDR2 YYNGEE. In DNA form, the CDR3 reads TGTGCCAGCAGCGTAGAGGGGCTCGGTGGGGATACGCAGTATTTT. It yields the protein CASSVEGLGGDTQYF.

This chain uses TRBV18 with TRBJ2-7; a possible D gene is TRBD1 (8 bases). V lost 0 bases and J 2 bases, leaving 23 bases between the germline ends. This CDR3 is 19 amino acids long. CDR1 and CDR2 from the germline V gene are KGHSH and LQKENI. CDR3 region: CASSPPGGALGQVPYEQYF. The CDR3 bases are TGTGCCAGCTCACCACCGGGGGGGGCCTTGGGACAGGTGCCCTACGAGCAGTACTTC.

This CDR3 is CASRQGAAYEQYF. As DNA, the CDR3 is TGTGCCAGCAGACAGGGGGCCGCCTACGAGCAGTACTTC. The chain carries TRBV2 and TRBJ2-7; TRBD1 matches 9 bases. CDR1 is SNHLY, CDR2 FYNNEI, per germline. This CDR3 has 13 residues. Trimming took 6 bases from V and 2 from J; bases not matched to a gene: 2.

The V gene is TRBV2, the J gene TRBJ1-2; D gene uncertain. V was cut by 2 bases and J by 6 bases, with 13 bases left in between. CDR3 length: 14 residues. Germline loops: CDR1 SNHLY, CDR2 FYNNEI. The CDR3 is CASSEREGGHGYTF. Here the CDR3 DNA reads TGTGCCAGCAGTGAAAGAGAGGGCGGCCATGGCTACACCTTC. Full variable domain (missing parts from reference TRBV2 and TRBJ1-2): EPEVTQTPSHQVTQMGQEVILRCVPISNHLYFYWYRQILGQKVEFLVSFYNNEISEKSEIFDDQFSVERPDGSNFTLKIRSTKLEDSAMYFCASSEREGGHGYTFGSGTRLTVV.

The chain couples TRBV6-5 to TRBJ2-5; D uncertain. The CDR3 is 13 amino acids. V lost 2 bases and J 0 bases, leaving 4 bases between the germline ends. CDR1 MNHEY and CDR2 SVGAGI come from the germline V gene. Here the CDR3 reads CASSYSYQETQYF. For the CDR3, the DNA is TGTGCCAGCAGTTACAGCTACCAAGAGACCCAGTACTTC.

In DNA, the CDR3 is TGCGCCACCCCCCGGGCGGGGGAGACCTCGAACACCGGGGAGCTGTTTTTT. This encodes CATPRAGETSNTGELFF. This rearrangement joins TRBV5-1 to TRBJ2-2; the match to TRBD2 covers 7 bases. The CDR3 sequence is 17 residues long. CDR1 and CDR2 (germline): SGHRS, YFSETQ. The ends lost 9 bases at V and 0 bases at J; junction bases unmatched: 14.

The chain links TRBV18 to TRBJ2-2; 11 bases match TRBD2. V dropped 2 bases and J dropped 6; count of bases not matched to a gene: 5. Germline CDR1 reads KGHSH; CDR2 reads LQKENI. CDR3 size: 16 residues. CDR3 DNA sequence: TGTGCCAGCTCACCAAGACTAGCGGGAAAAGCCGGGGAGCTGTTTTTT. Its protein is CASSPRLAGKAGELFF.

The CDR3 region is CASSSPGRNEQFF. For the CDR3, the DNA is TGTGCCAGCAGCTCCCCGGGGAGGAATGAGCAGTTCTTC. The V gene is TRBV7-3, the J gene TRBJ2-1; maybe TRBD2 (6 bases). CDR1 and CDR2 (germline): SGHTA, FQGTGA. This CDR3 spans 13 amino acids. Trimming took off 4 bases at V and 7 bases at J, with 11 bases between the two ends.